This T cell receptor beta chain was captured in a study of cytomegalovirus exposure and HLA in healthy donors. The study, taken as a whole, reports: Earlier findings revealed that most TCR beta V segments proved productive either about 90% or about 30% of the time. Sequence variants that were highly shared formed a cluster that was likely a sequencing artifact. Published work reported that the classifier diagnosed cytomegalovirus status with high specificity and sensitivity.

In the case of this clone: Its matching antigen is unknown.

The PCR had 60 Vbeta and 13 Jbeta primers. As originally analysed: About 83 million unique TCR beta chains, 10 million to 14 million shared, were counted in a later analysis. The method was immunoSEQ multiplex PCR; TCRdb's version includes in-frame clones alone and lacks a portion of them. V and J calls and clone size are as listed in that table; D and trimming were resolved from the DNA. This table holds over 65,000 clones, around two thirds found once. The CDR3 is 14 residues long. Looked up from germline, CDR1 is SGHDN and CDR2 is FVKESK. The ends were cut back, 0 bases at V and 3 bases at J, with 8 bases in the middle.

The TCR sequence derives from a woman aged 50 to 60 in good health and CMV-seropositive. The sample consisted of PBMCs. V gene TRBV14 combines with J gene TRBJ1-2, with D unresolved. CDR3 coding DNA: TGTGCCAGCAGCCAAGATTCCGGGGACTATGGCTACACCTTC. Amino acids: CASSQDSGDYGYTF. Based on the CDR3 plus reference TRBV14 and TRBJ1-2, the full variable domain is EAGVTQFPSHSVIEKGQTVTLRCDPISGHDNLYWYRRVMGKEIKFLLHFVKESKQDESGMPNNRFLAERTGGTYSTLKVQPAELEDSGVYFCASSQDSGDYGYTFGSGTRLTVV.